Included here is one TCR beta chain sequence, with context. Its antigen is unknown. The protocol was immunoSEQ multiplex PCR, while the TCRdb copy is restricted to in-frame clones and leaves out a portion. The repertoire has 2.5 million or so clones, roughly nine tenths of them found once; the top ten carry roughly 0.15%. This sample stems from a study of shared clonotypes between healthy human individuals. In germline, CDR1 is SGHVS, CDR2 FQNEAQ. The CDR3 totals 16 residues. After removal of 5 bases from V and 5 bases from J, the junction contained 11 bases not matched to a gene. Whole-study results and caveats: Generation probabilities were higher for clonotypes shared across all four sorted-subset donors than for unshared ones. Generally, naive subsets came out with larger estimated richness than memory subsets.

This chain joins TRBV7-8 and TRBJ2-5; 10 bases fit TRBD2. Specimen: naive CD4+ T cells sorted from blood. Subset reported: CD45RA+ positively selected. This receptor was obtained from a man in his late teens or twenties in good health. The CDR3 DNA sequence: TGTGCCAGCAGCAAGGCCACCGGGACTAGCGCCGAGACCCAGTACTTC. Amino acids: CASSKATGTSAETQYF.